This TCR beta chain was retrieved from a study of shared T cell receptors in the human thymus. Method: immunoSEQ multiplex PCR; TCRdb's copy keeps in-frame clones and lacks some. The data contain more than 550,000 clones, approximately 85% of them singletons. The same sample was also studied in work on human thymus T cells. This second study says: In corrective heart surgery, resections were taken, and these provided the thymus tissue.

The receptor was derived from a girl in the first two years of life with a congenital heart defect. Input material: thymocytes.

The CDR3: CASSLRSTNEKLFF. The CDR3, as DNA: TGTGCCAGCAGCCTAAGATCAACTAATGAAAAACTGTTTTTT. The V call is TRBV6-5, the J call TRBJ1-4; D gene uncertain. In germline, CDR1 is MNHEY, CDR2 SVGAGI. Trimming stripped 6 bases from V and 0 bases from J, with 8 bases between. The CDR3 is made up of 14 amino acids.